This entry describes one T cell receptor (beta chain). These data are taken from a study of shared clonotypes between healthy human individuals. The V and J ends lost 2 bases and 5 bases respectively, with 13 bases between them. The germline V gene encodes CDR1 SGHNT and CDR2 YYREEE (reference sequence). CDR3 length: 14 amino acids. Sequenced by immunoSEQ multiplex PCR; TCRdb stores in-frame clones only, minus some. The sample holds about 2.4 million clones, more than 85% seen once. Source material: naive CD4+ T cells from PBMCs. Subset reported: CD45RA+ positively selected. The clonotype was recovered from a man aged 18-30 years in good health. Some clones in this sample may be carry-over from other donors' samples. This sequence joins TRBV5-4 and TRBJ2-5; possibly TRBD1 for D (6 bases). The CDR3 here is CASSFTGIWETQYF. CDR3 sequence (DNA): TGTGCCAGCAGCTTTACAGGGATTTGGGAGACCCAGTACTTC. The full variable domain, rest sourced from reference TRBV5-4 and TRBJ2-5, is ETGVTQSPTHLIKTRGQQVTLRCSSQSGHNTVSWYQQALGQGPQFIFQYYREEENGRGNFPPRFSGLQFPNYSSELNVNALELDDSALYLCASSFTGIWETQYFGPGTRLLVL.